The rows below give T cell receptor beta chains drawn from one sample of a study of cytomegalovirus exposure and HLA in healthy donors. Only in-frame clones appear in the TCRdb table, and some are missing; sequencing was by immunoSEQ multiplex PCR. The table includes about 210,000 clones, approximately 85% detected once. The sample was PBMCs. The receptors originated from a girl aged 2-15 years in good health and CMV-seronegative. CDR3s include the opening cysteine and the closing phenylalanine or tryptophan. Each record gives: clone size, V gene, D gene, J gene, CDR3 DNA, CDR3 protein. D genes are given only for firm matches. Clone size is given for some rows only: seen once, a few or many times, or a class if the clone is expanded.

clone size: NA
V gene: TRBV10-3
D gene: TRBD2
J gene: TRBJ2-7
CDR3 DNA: TGTGCCATCAGTCCGAAATTTAGCGGGGCTTCCTACGAGCAGTACTTC
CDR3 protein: CAISPKFSGASYEQYF

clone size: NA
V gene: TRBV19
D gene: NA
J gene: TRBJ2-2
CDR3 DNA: TGTGCCAGTAAGCGCGGAGGGGACACCGGGGAGCTGTTTTTT
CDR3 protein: CASKRGGDTGELFF

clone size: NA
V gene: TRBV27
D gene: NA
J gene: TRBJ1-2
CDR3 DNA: TGTGCCAGCAGTGGTCAGGGGCACTATGGCTACACCTTC
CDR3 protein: CASSGQGHYGYTF

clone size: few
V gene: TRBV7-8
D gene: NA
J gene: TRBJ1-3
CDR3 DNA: TGTGCCAGCAGCTTAGCCAGGTCCACTGGAAACACCATATATTTT
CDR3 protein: CASSLARSTGNTIYF

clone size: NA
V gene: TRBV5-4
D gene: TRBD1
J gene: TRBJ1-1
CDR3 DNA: TGTGCCAGCAGCTTGGCGGACAGGGAGAACACTGAAGCTTTCTTT
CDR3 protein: CASSLADRENTEAFF

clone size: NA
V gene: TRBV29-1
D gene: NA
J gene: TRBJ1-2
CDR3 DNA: TGCAGCGTTGAAGATCGGGGATCTCGTAACTATGGCTACACCTTC
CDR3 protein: CSVEDRGSRNYGYTF

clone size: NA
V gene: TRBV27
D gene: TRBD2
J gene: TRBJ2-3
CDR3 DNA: TGTGCCAGCAGTCCAGGACTAGTTCTGACAGATACGCAGTATTTT
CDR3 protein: CASSPGLVLTDTQYF

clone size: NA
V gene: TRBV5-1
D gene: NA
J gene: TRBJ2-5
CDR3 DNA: TGCGCCAGCAGCTTGGGACAGGTCCAAGAGACCCAGTACTTC
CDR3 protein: CASSLGQVQETQYF

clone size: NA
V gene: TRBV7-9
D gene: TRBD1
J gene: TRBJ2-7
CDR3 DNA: TGTGCGACAGGGGAAACGAACGAGCAGTACTTC
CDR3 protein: CATGETNEQYF

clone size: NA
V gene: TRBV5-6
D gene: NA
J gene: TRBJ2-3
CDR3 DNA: TGTGCCAGCAGCTTGGCGGGAAACACAGATACGCAGTATTTT
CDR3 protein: CASSLAGNTDTQYF

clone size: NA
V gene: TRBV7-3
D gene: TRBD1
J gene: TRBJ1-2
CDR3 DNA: TGTGCCAGCAGCTTAGACAGGGCGGGTGGCTACACCTTC
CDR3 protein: CASSLDRAGGYTF

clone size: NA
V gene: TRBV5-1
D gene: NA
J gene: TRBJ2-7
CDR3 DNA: TGCGCCAGCAGCTATGGGGCCTCCTACGAGCAGTACTTC
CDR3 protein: CASSYGASYEQYF

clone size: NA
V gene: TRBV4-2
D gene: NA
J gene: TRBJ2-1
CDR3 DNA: TGTGCCAGCAGCCATGGGGTCCTCAATAGCGACTTCCAGTTCTTC
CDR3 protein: CASSHGVLNSDFQFF

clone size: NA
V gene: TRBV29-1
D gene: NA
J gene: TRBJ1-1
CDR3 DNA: TGCAGCGTTGAAGGTACAGGGTTTGAAGCTTTCTTT
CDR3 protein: CSVEGTGFEAFF

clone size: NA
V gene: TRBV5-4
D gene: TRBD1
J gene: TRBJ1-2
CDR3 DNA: TGTGCCAGCAGCCCGGACAGGGTCGATGGCTACACCTTC
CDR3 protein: CASSPDRVDGYTF

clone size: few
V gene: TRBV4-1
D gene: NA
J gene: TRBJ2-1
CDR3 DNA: TGCGCCAGCAGCCTAGCGGTCCCGGGCGATGAGCAGTTCTTC
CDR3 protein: CASSLAVPGDEQFF

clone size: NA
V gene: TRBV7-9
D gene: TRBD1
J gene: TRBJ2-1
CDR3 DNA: TGTGCCAGCAGCCCCGGACAGGAGTACAATGAGCAGTTCTTC
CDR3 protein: CASSPGQEYNEQFF

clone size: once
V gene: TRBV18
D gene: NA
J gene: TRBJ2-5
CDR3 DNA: TGTGCCAGCTCACCCCAACGGACGGGAATGGGAGAGACCCAGTACTTC
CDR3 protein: CASSPQRTGMGETQYF

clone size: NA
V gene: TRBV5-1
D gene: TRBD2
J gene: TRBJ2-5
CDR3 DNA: TGCGCCAGCAGCTTGGCGCCTAGCGGGGGCCTCGTGTACCAAGAGACCCAGTACTTC
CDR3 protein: CASSLAPSGGLVYQETQYF

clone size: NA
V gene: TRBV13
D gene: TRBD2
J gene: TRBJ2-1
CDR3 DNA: TGTGCCAGCAGCTCCCTCTCTAGCGGGGGGGTCAATGAGCAGTTCTTC
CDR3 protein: CASSSLSSGGVNEQFF

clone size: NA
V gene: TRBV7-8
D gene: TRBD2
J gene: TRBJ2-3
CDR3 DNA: TGTGCCAGCAGCTTAAGGGCTAGCGGGGCCACAGATACGCAGTATTTT
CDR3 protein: CASSLRASGATDTQYF

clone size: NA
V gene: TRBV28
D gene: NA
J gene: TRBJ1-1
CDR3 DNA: TGTGCCAGCAGTTCCCCGGGGGAAGGAACTGAAGCTTTCTTT
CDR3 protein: CASSSPGEGTEAFF

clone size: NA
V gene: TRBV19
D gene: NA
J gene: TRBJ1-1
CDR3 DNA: TGTGCCAGTAGATTCCACAGGGTTGGGAACACTGAAGCTTTCTTT
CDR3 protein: CASRFHRVGNTEAFF

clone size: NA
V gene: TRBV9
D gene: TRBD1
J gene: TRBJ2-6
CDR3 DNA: TGTGCCAGCAGCGTAGTTCAGGGGGCTGTTGGGGCCAACGTCCTGACTTTC
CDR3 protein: CASSVVQGAVGANVLTF

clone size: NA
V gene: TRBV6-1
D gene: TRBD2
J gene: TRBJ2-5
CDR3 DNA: TGTGCCAGCAGTGAACGGGGGGTCCAGTACTTC
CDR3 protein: CASSERGVQYF

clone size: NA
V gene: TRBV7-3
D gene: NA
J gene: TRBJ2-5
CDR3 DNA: TGTGCCAGCAGCTTTTCAGGGGGGACCACGTGGAAGACCCAGTACTTC
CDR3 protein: CASSFSGGTTWKTQYF

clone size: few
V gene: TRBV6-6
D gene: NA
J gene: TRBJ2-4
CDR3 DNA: TGTGCCAGCAGTTACGAGCGCGTGTCCAAAAACATTCAGTACTTC
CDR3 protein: CASSYERVSKNIQYF

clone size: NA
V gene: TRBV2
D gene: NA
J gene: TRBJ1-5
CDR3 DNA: TGTGCCACATCCCTCGAGGGTCAGCCCCAGCATTTT
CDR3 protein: CATSLEGQPQHF

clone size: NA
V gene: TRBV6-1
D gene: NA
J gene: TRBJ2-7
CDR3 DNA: TGTGCCAGCAGACAGGGTTCCTACGAGCAGTACTTC
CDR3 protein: CASRQGSYEQYF

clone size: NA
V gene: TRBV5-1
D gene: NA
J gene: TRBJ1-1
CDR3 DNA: TGCGCCAGCAGCCCACAGGGACGGAACACTGAAGCTTTCTTT
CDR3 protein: CASSPQGRNTEAFF

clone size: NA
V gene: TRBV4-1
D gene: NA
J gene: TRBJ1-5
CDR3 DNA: TGCGCCAGCAGTCGTGTCAGGGGAATCCGTCAGCCCCAGCATTTT
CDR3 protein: CASSRVRGIRQPQHF

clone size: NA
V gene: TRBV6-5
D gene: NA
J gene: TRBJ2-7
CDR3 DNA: TGTGCCAGCAGTTCCCTTTACGAGCAGTACTTC
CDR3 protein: CASSSLYEQYF

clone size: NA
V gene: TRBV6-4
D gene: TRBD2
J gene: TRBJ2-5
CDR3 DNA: TGTGCCAGCAATGTAGCGGGAGAGACCCAGTACTTC
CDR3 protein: CASNVAGETQYF

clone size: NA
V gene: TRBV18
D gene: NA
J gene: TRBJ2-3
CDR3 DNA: TGTGCCAGCTCACCAGTAGATACGGGAAGCACAGATACGCAGTATTTT
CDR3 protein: CASSPVDTGSTDTQYF

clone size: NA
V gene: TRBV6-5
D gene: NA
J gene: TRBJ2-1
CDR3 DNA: TGTGCCAGCAGTCTTTCCCTGAGCTCCTACAATGAGCAGTTCTTC
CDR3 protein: CASSLSLSSYNEQFF

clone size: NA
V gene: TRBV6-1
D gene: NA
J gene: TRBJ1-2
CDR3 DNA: TGTGCCAGCAGGCCGGGTTGGCAGGGTGATTATGGCTACACCTTC
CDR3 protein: CASRPGWQGDYGYTF

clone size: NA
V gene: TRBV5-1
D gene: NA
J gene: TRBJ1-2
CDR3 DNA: TGCGCCAGCAGCTTACGGGACTCTAACTATGGCTACACCTTC
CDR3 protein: CASSLRDSNYGYTF

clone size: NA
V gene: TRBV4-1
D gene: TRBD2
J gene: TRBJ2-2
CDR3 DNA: TGCGCCAGCAGCCAAGACGTGAGAACTAGCGCCATATCGAACACCGGGGAGCTGTTTTTT
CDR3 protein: CASSQDVRTSAISNTGELFF

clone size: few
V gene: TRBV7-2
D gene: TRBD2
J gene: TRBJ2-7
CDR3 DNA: TGTGCCAGCTTGCGGCGGGGGGGCCTTCCCGAGCAGTACTTC
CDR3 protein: CASLRRGGLPEQYF

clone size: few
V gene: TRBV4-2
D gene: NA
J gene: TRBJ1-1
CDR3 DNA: TGTGCCAGCAGCCGCGCAGGGACTTTAAGGGAGAACACTGAAGCTTTCTTT
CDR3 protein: CASSRAGTLRENTEAFF

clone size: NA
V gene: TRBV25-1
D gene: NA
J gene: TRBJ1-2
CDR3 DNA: TGTGCCAGCAGTGAGGGCGGGGTCTATGGCTACACCTTC
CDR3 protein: CASSEGGVYGYTF

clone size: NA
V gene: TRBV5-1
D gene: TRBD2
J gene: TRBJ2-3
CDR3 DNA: TGCGCCAGCAGCTCCGCACTAGCGGGAAGCACAGATACGCAGTATTTT
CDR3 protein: CASSSALAGSTDTQYF

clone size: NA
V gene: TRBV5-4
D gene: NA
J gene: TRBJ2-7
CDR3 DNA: TGTGCCAGCAGCTTGTCTAGCGCAAGAAACTACGAGCAGTACTTC
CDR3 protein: CASSLSSARNYEQYF